The TCR beta chain under discussion was sequenced for a study of blood T cells in healthy people across ages. The table lists this clonotype with a few counts. Its specificity is unknown. Next came a second PCR, run for roughly 6 to 11 cycles, which used a sample-barcoded 5' primer along with a J-beta primer mix. TCRdb passed the 5' RACE reads through MiXCR, listing each CDR3 protein once. Of about 1.8 million distinct CDR3 sequences listed, 49% were seen once; the top ten hold around 2.1%. The germline gives CDR1 MDHEN, CDR2 SYDVKM. The CDR3 sequence is 14 residues long. V was trimmed by 2 bases and J by 7 bases, leaving 11 bases between them. Study-level points and caveats: The donors' CMV status was not determined, possibly confounding changes in expanded clonotypes.

Specimen: blood. The receptor was isolated from a woman aged 40 to 55 in good health. The gene calls are TRBV28 and TRBJ2-2; maybe TRBD2 (7 bases). CDR3 in amino acids: CASSLPGGSGELFF. The CDR3 bases are TGTGCCAGCAGTTTACCGGGGGGCAGCGGGGAGCTGTTTTTT.